This T cell receptor beta chain was observed in a study of siplizumab effects on memory and regulatory T cells. Whole-study results and caveats: Left unconfirmed was the suppressive function of proliferating Tregs from siplizumab cultures. Only a minor fraction of alloreactive clones mapped to unstimulated subsets. Naive T cells were seen as more diverse than memory cells and as major alloresponse contributors. Naive or memory phenotype was unassignable for roughly 75-97% of proliferating CD4+ or CD8+ clones.

The data were produced by immunoSEQ multiplex PCR, yet TCRdb's version contains in-frame clones alone and is incomplete. The table records 99,000 or so clones, about 93% of them present only once. CDR3 length: 13 amino acids. Trimming cost V 5 bases and J 7 bases, with 14 bases left between them. The germline V gene has CDR1 SEHNR and CDR2 FQNEAQ (reference sequence). This clone came up once. Its antigen is not known. The specimen was non-Treg CD4+ T cells sorted from blood. This chain connects TRBV7-9 to TRBJ1-2; D may be TRBD1 (5 bases). The clonotype comes from a human donor in good health. This chain's CDR3 is CASSQDILLGYTF. The CDR3 region has the DNA TGTGCCAGCAGCCAGGACATCCTTCTTGGCTACACCTTC. Variable domain in full (rest from reference TRBV7-9 and TRBJ1-2): DTGVSQNPRHKITKRGQNVTFRCDPISEHNRLYWYRQTLGQGPEFLTYFQNEAQLEKSRLLSDRFSAERPKGSFSTLEIQRTEQGDSAMYLCASSQDILLGYTFGSGTRLTVV.